The rows below give T cell receptor beta chains drawn from one sample of a study of T cells in Graves' hyperthyroidism and ophthalmopathy. TCRdb itself ran the multiplex PCR reads through MiXCR, one entry per CDR3 protein. The sample shows roughly 240,000 distinct CDR3 sequences, approximately 16% of them seen only once. Specimen: blood. These receptors were obtained from a woman aged 18-35 years with Graves' ophthalmopathy. Both conserved end residues are part of each CDR3.

j_call,v_call,cdr3_aa
TRBJ2-7,TRBV6-1,CASSSAGRWYEQYF
TRBJ2-7,TRBV20-1,CSATLAGEVPYF
TRBJ1-5,TRBV7-2,CASSLETGQPQHF
TRBJ1-1,TRBV20-1,CSASGTGGYTEAFF
TRBJ2-3,TRBV20-1,CSAILAGGIPNSLTSTDTQYF
TRBJ2-5,TRBV5-1,CASSFSTSGGAGETQYF
TRBJ2-3,TRBV11-2,CASSPRLASTDTQYF
TRBJ2-1,TRBV11-3,CASSSLSTSGRVEQFF
TRBJ2-1,TRBV19,CASSPRLAGGEQFF
TRBJ2-1,TRBV27,CASSPFNRLAGEGDEQFF
TRBJ1-2,TRBV4-2,CASSGEGGGYGYTF
TRBJ1-1,TRBV13,CASSLRDTFPGAFF
TRBJ2-3,TRBV6-6,CASSYRSADTQYF
TRBJ2-6,TRBV5-1,CASSLGARSSGANVLTF
TRBJ1-6,TRBV3-1,CASSQGGGRSPLHF
TRBJ2-5,TRBV20-1,CCASPLISGSFQETQYF
TRBJ2-3,TRBV4-2,CASSQGRGGDTDTQYF
TRBJ2-5,TRBV7-3,CASSLNRASKETQYF
TRBJ2-4,TRBV19,CASTEDGGLENIQYF
TRBJ2-1,TRBV3-1,CASSFAGGSYNEQFF
TRBJ1-3,TRBV28,CASSPDQGRGNTIYF
TRBJ1-6,TRBV28,CASSLPGGAHNSPLHF
TRBJ1-4,TRBV7-2,CASSFGVPITNEKLFF
TRBJ2-7,TRBV12-3/TRBV12-4,CASSLRVATGQGGSYEQYF
TRBJ2-3,TRBV6-1,CASSLKAGDTQYF
TRBJ1-2,TRBV27,CASSPTPGQGYGYTF
TRBJ1-2,TRBV12-3/TRBV12-4,CASSPRQGRTYGYTF
TRBJ2-1,TRBV7-9,CASSSLIFEQFF
TRBJ1-2,TRBV28,CASRGTSGDYYGYTF
TRBJ1-6,TRBV5-1,CASSLAFDNSPLHF
TRBJ2-1,TRBV29-1,CSVSYPGTSGRAHAYNEQFF
TRBJ2-2,TRBV7-9,CASTVGSNTGELFF
TRBJ1-4,TRBV6-1,CATGGTGGPNEKLFF
TRBJ2-1,TRBV7-2,CAIRSAGGDYNEQFF
TRBJ2-2,TRBV7-3,CASSLRAMSSTGELFF
TRBJ2-5,TRBV7-9,CASSSGTGGIETQYF
TRBJ1-2,TRBV27,CASSSLRDSLYGYTF
TRBJ2-5,TRBV28,CASNPTVRTSGRGTQYF
TRBJ2-5,TRBV20-1,CSANRGQTQYF
TRBJ1-1,TRBV29-1,CSVTGGTTSTEAFF
TRBJ2-3,TRBV18,CASSRGLAGETDTQYF
TRBJ2-5,TRBV20-1,CSARDGTAKETQYF
TRBJ1-5,TRBV12-3/TRBV12-4,CASSETGGSNQPQHF
TRBJ2-1,TRBV7-2,CASSLTGRLAVYNEQFF
TRBJ2-7,TRBV30,CAWSGGGYSYEQYF